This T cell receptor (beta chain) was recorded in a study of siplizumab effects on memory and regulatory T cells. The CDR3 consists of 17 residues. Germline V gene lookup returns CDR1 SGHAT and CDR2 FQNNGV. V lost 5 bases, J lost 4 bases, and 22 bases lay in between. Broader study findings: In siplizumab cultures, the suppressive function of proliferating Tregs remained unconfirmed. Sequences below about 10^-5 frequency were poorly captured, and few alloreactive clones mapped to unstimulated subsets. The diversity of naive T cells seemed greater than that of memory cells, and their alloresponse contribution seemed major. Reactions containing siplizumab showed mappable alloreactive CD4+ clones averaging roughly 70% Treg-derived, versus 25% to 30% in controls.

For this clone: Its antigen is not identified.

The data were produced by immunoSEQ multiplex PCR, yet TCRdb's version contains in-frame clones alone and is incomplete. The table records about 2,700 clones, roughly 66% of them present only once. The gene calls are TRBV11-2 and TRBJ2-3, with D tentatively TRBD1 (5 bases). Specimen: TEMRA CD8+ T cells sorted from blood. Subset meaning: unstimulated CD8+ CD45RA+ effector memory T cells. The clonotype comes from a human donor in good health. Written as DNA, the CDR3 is TGTGCCAGCAGCCCCCCACCAGCGACAGAGAACGCAGATACGCAGTATTTT. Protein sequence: CASSPPPATENADTQYF.